The rows below give T cell receptor beta chains drawn from one sample of a study of blood T cells in healthy people across ages. Each CDR3 protein gets one entry after TCRdb re-called the 5' RACE reads with MiXCR. The sample carries 1.5 million to 2 million distinct CDR3 sequences, 28% recorded once. Input material: blood. The receptors were sampled from a woman aged 25 to 39 in good health. CDR3s include the opening cysteine and the closing phenylalanine or tryptophan. D genes are given only for firm matches. Rows may omit the clone size; those that give it use once, few, many or a size class.

d_gene	abundance	j_gene	v_gene	CDR3nt	CDR3aa
TRBD1	NA	TRBJ2-1	TRBV6-1	TGTGCCAGCAGAAACCCGACAGGGGGCCTGGGTAACAATGAGCAGTTCTTC	CASRNPTGGLGNNEQFF
TRBD2	many	TRBJ2-3	TRBV20-1	TGCAGTGCACCTAGCGGGGGGTATCTCTCAGATACGCAGTATTTT	CSAPSGGYLSDTQYF
NA	once	TRBJ2-7	TRBV30	TGTGCCTCAGCCCAGGGGAGGGGAAACGAGCAGTACTTC	CASAQGRGNEQYF
NA	NA	TRBJ1-2	TRBV2	TGTGCCGGCAGGAGGGGGACTCGTGCGGGCTACACCTTC	CAGRRGTRAGYTF
NA	many	TRBJ2-1	TRBV20-1	TGCAGTGTTCAAAGATGGCGTGAGCAGTTCTTC	CSVQRWREQFF
NA	NA	TRBJ1-5	TRBV12-3/TRBV12-4	TGTGCCAGCAGTAACGGTCTTCTAGGCAATCAGCCCCAGCATTTT	CASSNGLLGNQPQHF
NA	NA	TRBJ1-5	TRBV19	TGTGCCAGTAGTAGACAGCGGTATCAGCCCCAGCATTTT	CASSRQRYQPQHF
NA	few	TRBJ2-5	TRBV28	TGTGCCAGCAGTTTAAAGGGTAGCCGGGTCCAAGAGACCCAGTACTTC	CASSLKGSRVQETQYF
NA	NA	TRBJ2-5	TRBV20-1	TGCTGTGCTGCGGGGCGGGAGACCCAGTACTTC	CCAAGRETQYF
NA	many	TRBJ2-7	TRBV15	TGTGCCACCAGCAGAGATTCCCAACGGACTGCCTACGAGCAGTACTTC	CATSRDSQRTAYEQYF
NA	NA	TRBJ1-3	TRBV20-1	TGCAGTGCTAGTATCTGGGGCCAGGCTGGAAACACCATATATTTT	CSASIWGQAGNTIYF
NA	NA	TRBJ2-3	TRBV20-1	TGCAGTGCATCTCCCCGGCGGGGCCTCACAGATACGCAGTATTTT	CSASPRRGLTDTQYF
NA	few	TRBJ1-1	TRBV29-1	TGCAGCGTTGAAGATGGTGGGGATACTGAAGCTTTCTTT	CSVEDGGDTEAFF
NA	NA	TRBJ2-5	TRBV4-3	TGCGCCAGCAGCCAAGATTTAAGCGATGGAGAGACCCAGTACTTC	CASSQDLSDGETQYF
NA	NA	TRBJ1-1	TRBV29-1	TGCAGCGTTGGGGGTTCTGAAGCTTTCTTT	CSVGGSEAFF
NA	few	TRBJ1-1	TRBV2	TGTGCCAGCAGTGAGAGGGGCTCGGACACTGAAGCTTTCTTT	CASSERGSDTEAFF
TRBD1	NA	TRBJ2-3	TRBV9	TGTGCCAGCAGCGCTTCAGGACAGGGGGAATCAGATACGCAGTATTTT	CASSASGQGESDTQYF
NA	NA	TRBJ1-5	TRBV21-1	TGTGCCAGCAGCAAAGATAGGGCGGAGGAGAATCAGCCCCAGCATTTT	CASSKDRAEENQPQHF
NA	NA	TRBJ2-1	TRBV28	TGTGCCAGCAGCCCCACCGATTTCGCCTCCTACAATGAGCAGTTCTTC	CASSPTDFASYNEQFF
NA	NA	TRBJ2-1	TRBV5-6	TGTGCCAGCAGTTCACGAGGGGGGGCCGAGCAGTTCTTC	CASSSRGGAEQFF
TRBD2	NA	TRBJ2-1	TRBV7-6	TGTGCCAGCAGCTTAGTGGCACGGGGGGGCCAGGCTGAGCAGTTCTTC	CASSLVARGGQAEQFF
TRBD2	NA	TRBJ2-6	TRBV24-1	TGTGCCACCAGTCATCGAGCGGGAGGGCCATCTGGGGCCAACGTCCTGACTTTC	CATSHRAGGPSGANVLTF
NA	many	TRBJ2-7	TRBV7-2	TGTGCCAGCAGCTTAGGGGACCTGGGGGTTCCTTTTGCCTACGAGCAGTACTTC	CASSLGDLGVPFAYEQYF
TRBD1	many	TRBJ2-7	TRBV20-1	TGCAGTGCTATGGGGCTAGACAGGGACTACGAGCAGTACTTC	CSAMGLDRDYEQYF
NA	NA	TRBJ2-2	TRBV5-1	TGCGCCAGCAGCTTGAATTCGAGCCCCGGGGAGCTGTTTTTT	CASSLNSSPGELFF
NA	few	TRBJ1-2	TRBV6-2/TRBV6-3	TGTGCCAGCAGTTACTTTGGGACCTCCTATGGCCACACCTTC	CASSYFGTSYGHTF
TRBD2	few	TRBJ2-7	TRBV29-1	TGCAGCGTTGAAGTTCAGGGAGGGAATCTCTACGAGCAGTACTTC	CSVEVQGGNLYEQYF
NA	few	TRBJ1-2	TRBV6-5	TGTGCCAGCAGTTACTCGTATTACGGGACCTATGGCTACACCTTC	CASSYSYYGTYGYTF
TRBD2	many	TRBJ2-1	TRBV20-1	TGCAGTGCGCCGGGACTAGCGGGAGGTAGCAATGAGCAGTTCTTC	CSAPGLAGGSNEQFF
TRBD1	many	TRBJ1-5	TRBV12-5	TGTGCTAGTGCCCCGGGCCAGGGGGGCCGTTGGAATCAGCCCCAGCATTTT	CASAPGQGGRWNQPQHF
NA	many	TRBJ2-7	TRBV10-3	TGTGCCATCAGTGAGTCCCAGAGGGGATACGAGCAGTACTTC	CAISESQRGYEQYF
NA	NA	TRBJ1-4	TRBV6-1	TGTGCCAGCAGTGAATGGCAGATGGAAAAACTGTTTTTT	CASSEWQMEKLFF
NA	few	TRBJ2-5	TRBV5-1	TGCGCCAGCAGCTTGCTTCCGGAGAGTAAAGAGACCCAGTACTTC	CASSLLPESKETQYF
NA	NA	TRBJ2-7	TRBV5-1	TGCGCCAGCAGCTTGTGGCTGGATCGAGAATGCGAGCAGTACTTC	CASSLWLDRECEQYF
NA	NA	TRBJ2-7	TRBV30	TGTGCCTGGAGTGTAACAGATTTCTACGAGCAGTACTTC	CAWSVTDFYEQYF
NA	NA	TRBJ1-1	TRBV4-3	TGCGCCAGCAGCCAAACCCGAACGGTAACTGAAGCTTTCTTT	CASSQTRTVTEAFF
TRBD2	many	TRBJ2-1	TRBV5-1	TGCGCCAGCAGCATCGGACTAGCGGGAGGGCGTGAACCGTTCTTC	CASSIGLAGGREPFF
NA	NA	TRBJ1-4	TRBV6-6	TGTGCCAGCAGCATTACAACTAATGAAAAACTGTTTTTT	CASSITTNEKLFF
NA	NA	TRBJ1-2	TRBV3-1	TGTGCCAGCAGCCGAACTGACACCTATGGCTACACCTTC	CASSRTDTYGYTF
TRBD1	NA	TRBJ2-6	TRBV12-3/TRBV12-4	TGTGCCAGCAGTAAAAGGGACAGATCTAACGTCCTGACTTTC	CASSKRDRSNVLTF
TRBD1	NA	TRBJ2-1	TRBV30	TGTGCCTGGAGGGGGACAGCGCTCATTGAGCAGTTCTTC	CAWRGTALIEQFF
NA	NA	TRBJ1-1	TRBV5-1	TGCGCCAGCAGCCCACTGGCGCAGGGTTCGCGAACTGAAGCTTTCTTT	CASSPLAQGSRTEAFF